This TCR beta chain came from a study of cytomegalovirus exposure and HLA in healthy donors. Study-wide results and limits: Sequencing artifact likely explains a cluster of highly shared sequence variants.

About this clone: Its target is unknown.

Donors showed nominal health when sampled, although they likely had unrecorded immune exposures. 60 Vbeta and 13 Jbeta primers were used in PCR. Method: immunoSEQ multiplex PCR; TCRdb's copy keeps in-frame clones and lacks some. The sample includes 75,000 to 100,000 clones, roughly 80% of them seen just once. The receptor was derived from a man aged 55 to 69 in good health and CMV-seropositive. Source material: PBMCs.

The CDR3 is CASSGTGIAKNIQYF. CDR3 bases: TGTGCCAGCAGCGGTACAGGAATAGCCAAAAACATTCAGTACTTC. The rearrangement uses TRBV7-2 and TRBJ2-4; TRBD1 might be the D (5 bases). The V gene lost 5 bases and the J gene lost 0 bases, with 11 bases spanning the gap. CDR1 and CDR2 (germline): SGHTA, FQGNSA. The CDR3 is made up of 15 amino acids.